The sequence of this TCR beta chain was determined in a study of graft-versus-host responses after intestinal transplantation. As regards this clone: Its antigen is as yet unknown.

Generated by immunoSEQ multiplex PCR, the TCRdb table keeps only in-frame clones and is missing some. Here the sample spans approximately 99,000 clones, 91% being singletons. V was pared by 1 base and J by 6 bases, with 12 bases of the junction left unmatched. Germline V gene lookup returns CDR1 SGHTA and CDR2 FQGNSA. The CDR3 is made up of 17 amino acids. The V call is TRBV7-2, the J call TRBJ2-3; 8 bases are a match to TRBD1. The sequences come from unstimulated CD4+ T cells sorted from spleen or lymph node cells, collected before transplant. This TCR derives from a human donor who was the organ donor for an intestinal transplant. CDR3 sequence (DNA): TGTGCCAGCAGCTTAGACTTAGACAGGGGAATAAGTGATACGCAGTATTTT. Its translation: CASSLDLDRGISDTQYF.